This is a list of T cell receptor beta chains from one sample in a study of breast tumors, draining lymph nodes, adjacent tissues. TCRdb reprocessed the multiplex PCR reads with MiXCR, giving one entry per CDR3 protein. The table includes 190,000 or so distinct CDR3 sequences, around a third detected once. The sample taken for sequencing was axillary lymph node tissue. The origin of the receptors is a female donor with breast cancer. Some clones in this sample may be carry-over from other donors' samples. The CDR3 runs from the conserved cysteine through the conserved F or W. A D gene is named only where the DNA matches it firmly. Clone size is not always given. Where it is, it says once, few, many or a class for expanded clones.

CDR3 length,J gene,V gene,clone size,D gene,CDR3 protein,CDR3 DNA
13,TRBJ1-1,TRBV24-1,few,-,CATSDRTGTEAFF,TGTGCCACCAGTGACCGGACGGGAACTGAAGCTTTCTTT
14,TRBJ1-2,TRBV6-2/TRBV6-3,many,-,CASSPSGGGGGYTF,TGTGCCAGCAGCCCTTCCGGGGGCGGAGGGGGCTACACCTTC
15,TRBJ1-6,TRBV2,-,-,CASSVRGDGNSPLHF,TGTGCCAGCAGTGTTAGGGGGGACGGAAATTCACCCCTCCACTTT
16,TRBJ1-4,TRBV6-2/TRBV6-3,once,-,CASSHSRVSTSEKLFF,TGTGCCAGCAGTCACTCCAGGGTTTCAACTAGTGAAAAACTGTTTTTT
16,TRBJ2-7,TRBV12-3/TRBV12-4,many,TRBD1,CASSLEGAGVFYEQYF,TGTGCCAGCAGTTTAGAGGGGGCAGGGGTCTTCTACGAGCAGTACTTC
15,TRBJ1-4,TRBV20-1,many,-,CSARIPHLKGEKLFF,TGCAGTGCTAGAATTCCCCACCTAAAGGGGGAAAAACTGTTTTTT
11,TRBJ1-1,TRBV5-5,few,-,CASSLGPEAFF,TGTGCCAGCAGCTTGGGTCCTGAAGCTTTCTTT
17,TRBJ2-7,TRBV5-6,many,TRBD2,CASSLEWLAGGSYEQYF,TGTGCCAGCAGCTTGGAGTGGTTAGCGGGAGGTTCCTACGAGCAGTACTTC
14,TRBJ2-3,TRBV30,few,-,CAWSDSELTDTQYF,TGTGCCTGGAGTGATTCGGAGCTCACAGATACGCAGTATTTT
14,TRBJ2-5,TRBV6-5,many,-,CASSRDNLQETQYF,TGTGCCAGCAGTAGGGATAACCTCCAAGAGACCCAGTACTTC
15,TRBJ1-5,TRBV6-5,many,-,CASSYSGENNQPQHF,TGTGCCAGCAGTTACTCGGGGGAGAACAATCAGCCCCAGCATTTT
14,TRBJ2-1,TRBV6-4,many,-,CASSDASWSNEQFF,TGTGCCAGCAGTGACGCTAGTTGGAGCAATGAGCAGTTCTTC
14,TRBJ1-5,TRBV10-3,-,TRBD1,CAISAGTGDGPQHF,TGTGCCATCAGTGCTGGGACAGGGGATGGTCCCCAGCATTTT
12,TRBJ2-7,TRBV29-1,many,-,CSVSRGTYEQYF,TGCAGCGTGTCACGAGGGACCTACGAGCAGTACTTC
15,TRBJ2-7,TRBV5-8,many,TRBD2,CASSLVPSGAIEQYF,TGTGCCAGCAGCTTGGTCCCTAGCGGGGCGATCGAGCAGTACTTC
14,TRBJ2-3,TRBV6-5,many,-,CASSYGFSTDTQYF,TGTGCCAGCAGTTACGGGTTCAGCACAGATACGCAGTATTTT
14,TRBJ2-7,TRBV5-1,-,TRBD2,CASSSGLAGSEQYF,TGCGCCAGCAGCTCGGGACTAGCGGGATCCGAGCAGTACTTC
11,TRBJ2-5,TRBV20-1,once,-,CSAGRSGTQYF,TGCAGTGCTGGGCGCTCTGGGACCCAGTACTTC
16,TRBJ1-1,TRBV4-1,few,TRBD1,CASSQKGKDRAPEAFF,TGCGCCAGCAGCCAAAAAGGAAAGGACAGGGCTCCTGAAGCTTTCTTT
15,TRBJ1-6,TRBV19,many,TRBD1,CASKSHTGESSPLHF,TGTGCCTCTAAATCCCACACAGGGGAGAGTTCACCCCTCCACTTT
14,TRBJ1-5,TRBV3-1,-,TRBD1,CASRGLQGEQPQHF,TGCGCCAGCAGGGGATTACAGGGGGAACAGCCCCAGCATTTT
12,TRBJ2-1,TRBV5-4,many,-,CASSVGSHEQFF,TGTGCCAGCAGCGTGGGGTCCCATGAGCAGTTCTTC
15,TRBJ2-2,TRBV12-3/TRBV12-4,-,TRBD1,CASSSGTGGPGELFF,TGTGCCAGCAGTTCCGGGACAGGGGGTCCCGGGGAGCTGTTTTTT
13,TRBJ2-7,TRBV18,many,TRBD1,CASSPLTGKEQYF,TGTGCCAGCTCCCCGCTGACAGGGAAGGAGCAGTACTTC
15,TRBJ2-7,TRBV29-1,-,TRBD1,CSADSRGPSSYEQYF,TGCAGCGCCGATTCGAGGGGGCCTAGCTCCTACGAGCAGTACTTC
16,TRBJ2-3,TRBV7-2,-,-,CASSSLKRGRSNEQYF,TGTGCCAGCAGCTCCCTAAAAAGAGGGCGTTCCAATGAGCAGTATTTT
13,TRBJ1-5,TRBV6-2/TRBV6-3,many,-,CASTRGGDQPQHF,TGTGCCAGCACTCGCGGGGGGGATCAGCCCCAGCATTTT
14,TRBJ1-3,TRBV5-1,many,TRBD1,CASSGTGDGNTIYF,TGCGCCAGCTCCGGGACAGGGGACGGAAACACCATATATTTT
14,TRBJ1-5,TRBV7-2,many,-,CASSLFGEGQPQHF,TGTGCCAGCAGCTTATTCGGGGAGGGTCAGCCCCAGCATTTT
18,TRBJ2-7,TRBV3-2,few,-,CASSQVRNGGPTSYEQYF,TGTGCCAGCAGCCAAGTTCGTAACGGGGGGCCGACCTCCTACGAGCAGTACTTC
16,TRBJ1-2,TRBV10-3,many,TRBD1,CAISPRTGGLGYGYTF,TGTGCCATCAGCCCCCGGACAGGGGGACTCGGCTATGGCTACACCTTC
15,TRBJ2-5,TRBV29-1,-,-,CSVEDQGRGEGTMYF,TGCAGCGTTGAAGATCAGGGCAGGGGGGAGGGGACCATGTACTTC
15,TRBJ2-7,TRBV5-5,many,-,CASSPRWGSTYEQYF,TGTGCCAGCAGCCCCAGGTGGGGCAGTACCTACGAGCAGTACTTC
15,TRBJ1-6,TRBV20-1,many,-,CSAAQGLIPTSPLHF,TGCAGTGCTGCCCAGGGTCTTATTCCCACCTCACCCCTCCACTTT
15,TRBJ2-1,TRBV5-8,many,TRBD2,CASSGPGLEYNEQFF,TGTGCCAGCAGCGGACCGGGACTAGAATACAATGAGCAGTTCTTC
15,TRBJ2-6,TRBV7-2,many,-,CASSSAGTGANVLTF,TGTGCCAGCAGCTCAGCAGGGACTGGGGCCAACGTCCTGACTTTC
13,TRBJ2-7,TRBV20-1,many,TRBD2,CSAKLAASYEQYF,TGCAGTGCTAAACTAGCGGCCTCCTACGAGCAGTACTTC